The following is a TCR beta chain sequence with its context. This receptor's antigen is unknown. Base quality data are lacking; no much larger clone is found one base away. These data belong to a study of T cell responses to AZD1222 COVID-19 vaccine (dated by TCRdb to the early 2020s). With respect to the entire study: Because spike-specific TCR depth and breadth did not differ between the two schedules, AZD1222 recipients who got a second dose at roughly 4 weeks were pooled with those who got a second dose at roughly 12 weeks. A total of around 240 trial participants underwent TCR sequencing, of whom nearly 210 received two doses of AZD1222 and approximately 25 received two doses of the MenACWY control vaccine. Trial participants were enrolled into age subgroups of 18-55, 56-69 and 70-plus years, which contained about 150, 28 and 57 TCR-sequenced participants, respectively.

On the study overall, not on this receptor specifically: Most participants were white British and females outnumbered males, and the authors suggested that clonal diversity may have been underestimated. Spike-specific TCR breadth and depth rose significantly after two AZD1222 doses compared with day 0 and with MenACWY recipients. In the small 56-69-year group, the increase in depth fell short of significance, most likely because of low power. Epitopes outside the regions mutated in the B.1.351 and B.1.1.7 variants were reportedly recognized by nearly half of the unique spike-specific TCRs. The whole spike protein was spanned by vaccine-associated CD4 TCRs, and dominant responses were seen in regions 160-218 and 743-854. Because no day 14 peak-response samples were available, repertoires were characterized only after the peak T cell response. Conclusions about previously exposed vaccinees are limited because only five to seven AZD1222 recipients were SARS-CoV-2 seropositive at baseline.

The label giving this sample's time point can be read as: baseline before first vaccination. Vaccinee samples were obtained from the UK trials COV001 and COV002, which included a single-blind randomized controlled phase 2/3 trial of AZD1222 (ChAdOx1 nCoV-19) in healthy adults. Trial participant PBMC samples were collected at day 0 and day 28 after the second dose for TCRbeta chain sequencing. The CDR3 regions of human TCRbeta chains were analyzed by immunosequencing. Turning to the authors' computational methods: Repertoire TCRs were matched against a reference library of SARS-CoV-2-specific TCRs generated with the MIRA antigen-specificity platform. Breadth was defined as the fraction of unique TCRs that were SARS-CoV-2-associated, and depth was defined as the fraction of total T cells that were SARS-CoV-2-associated. Using the MIRA data, every spike-specific TCR was mapped to the spike region that the TCR reacted to and assigned to either a CD4 or a CD8 class. Log10-transformed breadth and depth values were compared by one-way ANOVA with Sidak's multiple comparisons tests. What TCRdb holds here is the immuneACCESS table cut down to in-frame rearrangements. Part of the clones is not present; checked against another copy, under half of the missing clones reflect an unresolved V gene, and the others are unexplained. V and J calls and clone size follow that table, whereas D and trimming were derived from the DNA. This sample lists some 130,000 clones; 93% were detected once. The ten largest clonotypes hold 5.4% of the sample.

In the germline V gene, CDR1 corresponds to SNHLY and CDR2 to FYNNEI. The CDR3, from cysteine to phenylalanine, totals 15 residues. Only the CDR3 portion is preserved as DNA: 45 bases, with reading frame beginning at the first base. Deletion took 3 bases off V and 5 bases off J, with a span of 14 bases between the germline ends. This receptor chain uses TRBV2 and TRBJ1-5, with TRBD1 as a weak D call on 6 bases. The specimen was peripheral blood, collected on day 0 of AZD1222 vaccination. The sequence was collected from an adult in good health. DNA sequence: TGTGCCAGCAGTGATGGGGGCGGATCCTATCAGCCCCAGCATTTT. Its protein product is CASSDGGGSYQPQHF.